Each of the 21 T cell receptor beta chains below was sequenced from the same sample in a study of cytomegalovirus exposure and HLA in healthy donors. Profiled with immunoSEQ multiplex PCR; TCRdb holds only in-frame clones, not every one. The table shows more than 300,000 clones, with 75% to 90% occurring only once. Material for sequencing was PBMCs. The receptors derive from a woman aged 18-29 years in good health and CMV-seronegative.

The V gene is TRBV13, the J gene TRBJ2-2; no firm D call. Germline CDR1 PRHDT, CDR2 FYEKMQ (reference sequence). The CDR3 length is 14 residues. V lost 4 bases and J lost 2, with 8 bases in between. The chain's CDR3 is CASSSEDNTGELFF. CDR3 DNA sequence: TGTGCCAGCAGCTCCGAGGATAACACCGGGGAGCTGTTTTTT.

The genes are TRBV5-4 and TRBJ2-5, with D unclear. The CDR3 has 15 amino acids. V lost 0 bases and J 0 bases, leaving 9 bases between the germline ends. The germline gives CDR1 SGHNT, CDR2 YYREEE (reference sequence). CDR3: CASSLGSRYQETQYF. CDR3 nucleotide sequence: TGTGCCAGCAGCTTGGGGTCCAGGTACCAAGAGACCCAGTACTTC. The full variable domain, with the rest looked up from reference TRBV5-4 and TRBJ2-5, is ETGVTQSPTHLIKTRGQQVTLRCSSQSGHNTVSWYQQALGQGPQFIFQYYREEENGRGNFPPRFSGLQFPNYSSELNVNALELDDSALYLCASSLGSRYQETQYFGPGTRLLVL.

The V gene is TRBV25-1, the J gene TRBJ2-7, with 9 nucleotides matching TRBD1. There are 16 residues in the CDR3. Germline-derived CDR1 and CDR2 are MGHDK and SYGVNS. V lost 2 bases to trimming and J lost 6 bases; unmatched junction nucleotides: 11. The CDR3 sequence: CASSENWGQGKREQYF. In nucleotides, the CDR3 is TGTGCCAGCAGTGAAAACTGGGGACAGGGAAAACGCGAGCAGTACTTC.

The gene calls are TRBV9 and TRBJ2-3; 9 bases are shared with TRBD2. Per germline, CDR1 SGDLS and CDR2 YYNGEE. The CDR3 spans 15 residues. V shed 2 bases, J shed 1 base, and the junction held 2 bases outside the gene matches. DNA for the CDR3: TGTGCCAGCAGCGTTTCTAGCGGGGGCACAGATACGCAGTATTTT. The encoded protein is CASSVSSGGTDTQYF.

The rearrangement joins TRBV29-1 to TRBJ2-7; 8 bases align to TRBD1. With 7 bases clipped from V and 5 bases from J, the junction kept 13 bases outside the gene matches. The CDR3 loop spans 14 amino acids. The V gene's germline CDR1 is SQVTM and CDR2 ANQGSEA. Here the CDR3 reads CSAGMTGVGHEQYF. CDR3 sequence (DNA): TGCAGCGCGGGGATGACAGGGGTGGGCCACGAGCAGTACTTC.

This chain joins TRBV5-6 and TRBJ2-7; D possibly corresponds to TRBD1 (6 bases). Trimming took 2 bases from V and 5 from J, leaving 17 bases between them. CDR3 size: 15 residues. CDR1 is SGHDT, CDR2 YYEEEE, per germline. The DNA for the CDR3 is TGTGCCAGCAGCTTAACTTGGTCGACAGGAGACGAGCAGTACTTC. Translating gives CASSLTWSTGDEQYF.

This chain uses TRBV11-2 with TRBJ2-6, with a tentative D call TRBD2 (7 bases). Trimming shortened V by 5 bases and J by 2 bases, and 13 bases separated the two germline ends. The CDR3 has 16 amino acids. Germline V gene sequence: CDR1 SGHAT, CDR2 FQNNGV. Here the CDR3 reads CASSPGGGAGANVLTF. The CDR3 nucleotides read TGTGCCAGCAGCCCCGGAGGGGGGGCTGGGGCCAACGTCCTGACTTTC.

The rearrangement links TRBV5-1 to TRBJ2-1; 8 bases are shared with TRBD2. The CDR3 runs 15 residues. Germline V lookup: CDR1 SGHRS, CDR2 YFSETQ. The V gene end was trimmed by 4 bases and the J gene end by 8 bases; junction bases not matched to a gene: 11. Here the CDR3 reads CASSGMGLGGDEQFF. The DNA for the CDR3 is TGCGCCAGCAGCGGGATGGGACTAGGCGGAGATGAGCAGTTCTTC.

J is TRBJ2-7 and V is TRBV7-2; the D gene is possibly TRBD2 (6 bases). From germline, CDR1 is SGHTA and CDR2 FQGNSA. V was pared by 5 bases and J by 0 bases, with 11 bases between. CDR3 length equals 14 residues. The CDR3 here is CASSPASASYEQYF. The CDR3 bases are TGTGCCAGCAGCCCCGCTAGCGCCTCCTACGAGCAGTACTTC.

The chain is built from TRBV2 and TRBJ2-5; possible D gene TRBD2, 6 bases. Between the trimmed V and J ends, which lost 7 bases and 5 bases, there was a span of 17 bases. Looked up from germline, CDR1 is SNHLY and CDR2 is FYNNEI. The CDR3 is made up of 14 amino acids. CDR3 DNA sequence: TGTGCCAGCACCTTCTCCGGGGGAATGGAGACCCAGTACTTC. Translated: CASTFSGGMETQYF. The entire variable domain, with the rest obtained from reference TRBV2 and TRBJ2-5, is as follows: EPEVTQTPSHQVTQMGQEVILRCVPISNHLYFYWYRQILGQKVEFLVSFYNNEISEKSEIFDDQFSVERPDGSNFTLKIRSTKLEDSAMYFCASTFSGGMETQYFGPGTRLLVL.

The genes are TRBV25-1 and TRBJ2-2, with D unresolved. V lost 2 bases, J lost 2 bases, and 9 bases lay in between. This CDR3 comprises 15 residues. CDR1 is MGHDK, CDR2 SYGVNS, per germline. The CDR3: CASSEGEVNTGELFF. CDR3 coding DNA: TGTGCCAGCAGTGAAGGAGAGGTTAACACCGGGGAGCTGTTTTTT.

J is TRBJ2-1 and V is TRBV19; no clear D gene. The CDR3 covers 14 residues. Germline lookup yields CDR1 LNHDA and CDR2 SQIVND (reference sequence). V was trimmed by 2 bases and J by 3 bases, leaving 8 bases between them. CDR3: CASSILPNYNEQFF. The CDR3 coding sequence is TGTGCCAGTAGTATACTACCTAACTACAATGAGCAGTTCTTC. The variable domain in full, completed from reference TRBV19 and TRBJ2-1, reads DGGITQSPKYLFRKEGQNVTLSCEQNLNHDAMYWYRQDPGQGLRLIYYSQIVNDFQKGDIAEGYSVSREKKESFPLTVTSAQKNPTAFYLCASSILPNYNEQFFGPGTRLTVL.

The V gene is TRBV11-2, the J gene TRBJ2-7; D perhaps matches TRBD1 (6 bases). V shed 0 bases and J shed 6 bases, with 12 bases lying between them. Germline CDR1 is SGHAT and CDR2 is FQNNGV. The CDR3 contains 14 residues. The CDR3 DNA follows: TGTGCCAGCAGCTTAGAAACGCAGGGGAGCGAGCAGTACTTC. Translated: CASSLETQGSEQYF.

The CDR3 region is CASSRAGGVGNEQFF. In nucleotides, the CDR3 is TGTGCCAGCAGCCGGGCCGGCGGGGTTGGGAATGAGCAGTTCTTC. The V gene is TRBV4-2, the J gene TRBJ2-1; tentatively, D is TRBD2 (6 bases). CDR1 and CDR2 from the germline V gene are LGHNA and YNFKEQ. V lost 4 bases and J lost 7, with 17 bases in between. The CDR3 consists of 15 residues.

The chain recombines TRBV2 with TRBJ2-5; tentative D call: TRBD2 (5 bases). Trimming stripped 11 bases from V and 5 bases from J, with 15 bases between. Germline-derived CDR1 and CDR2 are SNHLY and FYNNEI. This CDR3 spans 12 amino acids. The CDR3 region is CAGGRTVETQYF. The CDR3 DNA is TGTGCCGGAGGCCGTACAGTGGAGACCCAGTACTTC.

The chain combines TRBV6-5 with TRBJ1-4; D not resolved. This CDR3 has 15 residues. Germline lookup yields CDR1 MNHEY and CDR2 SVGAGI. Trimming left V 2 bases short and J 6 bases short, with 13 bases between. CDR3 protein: CASSYAGIRHEKLFF. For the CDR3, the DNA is TGTGCCAGCAGTTACGCGGGTATAAGACATGAAAAACTGTTTTTT.

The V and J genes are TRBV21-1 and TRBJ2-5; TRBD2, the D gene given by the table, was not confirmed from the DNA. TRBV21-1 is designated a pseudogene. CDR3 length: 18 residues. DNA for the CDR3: TGTGCCAGCAATCAAACAGACCTAGCGGGAGGGAGCGGTGAGACCCAGTACTTC. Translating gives CASNQTDLAGGSGETQYF.

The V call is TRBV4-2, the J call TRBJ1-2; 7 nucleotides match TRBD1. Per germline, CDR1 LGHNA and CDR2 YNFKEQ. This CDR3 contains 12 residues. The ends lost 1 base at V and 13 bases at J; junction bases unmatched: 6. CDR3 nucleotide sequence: TGTGCCAGCAGCCAAGGGGAGGACAGGACCACCTTC. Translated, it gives CASSQGEDRTTF.

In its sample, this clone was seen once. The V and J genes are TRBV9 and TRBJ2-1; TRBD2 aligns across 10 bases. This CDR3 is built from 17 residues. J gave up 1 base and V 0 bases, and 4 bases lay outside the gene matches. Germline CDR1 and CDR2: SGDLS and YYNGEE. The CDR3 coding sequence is TGTGCCAGCAGCGTAGCTAGCGGGAGTTGGTCCTACAATGAGCAGTTCTTC. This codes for CASSVASGSWSYNEQFF.

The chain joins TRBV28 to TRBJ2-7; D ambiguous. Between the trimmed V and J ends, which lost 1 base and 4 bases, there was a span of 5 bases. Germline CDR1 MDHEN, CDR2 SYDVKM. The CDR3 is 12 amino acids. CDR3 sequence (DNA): TGTGCCAGCAGTTTATCAGAATACGAGCAGTACTTC. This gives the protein CASSLSEYEQYF.

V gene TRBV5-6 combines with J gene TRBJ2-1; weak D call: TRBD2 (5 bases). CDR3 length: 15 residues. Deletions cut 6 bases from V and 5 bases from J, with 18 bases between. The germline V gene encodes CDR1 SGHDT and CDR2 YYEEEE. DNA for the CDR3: TGTGCCAGCACCCGCCTAGCTCTAGGTAACAATGAGCAGTTCTTC. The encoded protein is CASTRLALGNNEQFF.